This passage covers 15 T cell receptor beta chains from one sample sequenced in a study of T-cell reconstitution after alpha-beta-depleted transplantation in children. Molecular barcoding with unique molecular identifiers was used for the TCRbeta library. TCRdb used MiXCR to reprocess the PCR reads, holding one entry per CDR3 protein. Among 44,000 or so distinct CDR3 sequences, about 9.3% were seen once, and the ten largest hold roughly 28%. The sequenced sample was PBMCs, mostly from graft donor cells, obtained 60 days after TCRalphabeta/CD19-depleted stem cell transplant. All receptors come from a male patient aged 2-15 years who had a stem cell transplant for chronic granulomatous disease, so the T cells may come from the graft donor.

This clonotype appeared many times. The chain employs TRBV20-1 and TRBJ2-1; D not resolved. Looked up from germline, CDR1 is DFQATT and CDR2 is SNEGSKA (reference sequence). The CDR3 loop spans 13 amino acids. V dropped 6 bases and J dropped 6 bases, with 15 bases sitting between them. As DNA, the CDR3 is TGCAGTGCCCGACCACCAACGAGCAATGAGCAGTTCTTC. This encodes CSARPPTSNEQFF.

This clonotype was detected a few times. This rearrangement joins TRBV29-1 to TRBJ2-5; tentatively, D is TRBD2 (5 bases). The CDR3 has 13 amino acids. V was trimmed by 8 bases and J by 5 bases, leaving 18 bases between them. Per germline, CDR1 SQVTM and CDR2 ANQGSEA. The CDR3 coding sequence is TGCAGCCATAGACGGGGTTTGGGGGAGACCCAGTACTTC. Translating it yields CSHRRGLGETQYF.

This clonotype appeared many times. This CDR3 reads CASSASGSSGGEQFF. The CDR3 bases are TGTGCCAGCAGCGCTAGCGGGAGCTCAGGGGGGGAGCAGTTCTTC. The chain combines TRBV9 with TRBJ2-1; 10 bases fit TRBD2. The germline CDR1 and CDR2 sequences are SGDLS and YYNGEE. The CDR3 contains 15 residues. V was pared by 3 bases and J by 10 bases, with 10 bases of the junction left unmatched.

Many counts were recorded for this clonotype. V and J are TRBV2 and TRBJ2-3, with a tentative D call TRBD2 (6 bases). The CDR3 runs 13 residues. V lost 4 bases and J 6 bases, leaving 11 bases between the germline ends. Germline CDR1 is SNHLY and CDR2 is FYNNEI. The CDR3 nucleotides read TGTGCCAGCAGTGTAGGGGACTTCGATACGCAGTATTTT. Translated, it gives CASSVGDFDTQYF.

Details on this clonotype: Just one base apart from a much larger clone, this may be a read error. The chain has TRBV3-1 and TRBJ1-6; 9 positions agree with TRBD1. Germline lookup yields CDR1 LGHDT and CDR2 YNNKEL (reference sequence). The CDR3 contains 16 residues. The CDR3 sequence is CASSKEGQGYNSPLHF. In nucleotides, the CDR3 is TGTGCCAGCAGCAAAGAGGGACAGGGATATAATTCACCCCTCCACTTT.

The chain employs TRBV28 and TRBJ1-6, with unresolved D. V shed 4 bases and J shed 7 bases, with 14 bases lying between them. The CDR3 totals 15 residues. Germline lookup yields CDR1 MDHEN and CDR2 SYDVKM. CDR3 in amino acids: CASSSVKRKNSPLHF. DNA for the CDR3: TGTGCCAGCAGTTCGGTAAAGCGGAAGAATTCACCCCTCCACTTT.

This clonotype was found many times. The chain uses TRBV29-1 and TRBJ2-3; D gene uncertain. The CDR3 loop spans 13 amino acids. V was trimmed by 5 bases and J by 1 base, leaving 10 bases between them. Germline CDR1 reads SQVTM; CDR2 reads ANQGSEA. The CDR3 nucleotides read TGCAGCGTTCCATGGCTGGGCACAGATACGCAGTATTTT. The encoded protein is CSVPWLGTDTQYF.

Concerning this clonotype itself: A much larger clone lies a single base off, so this may be a read error. In this CDR3 the conserved last residue, phenylalanine or tryptophan, is missing, so a read error is likely. J is TRBJ2-5 and V is TRBV12-3 or TRBV12-4; TRBD1 might be the D (6 bases). Trimming pared 0 bases from V and 4 bases from J, leaving 9 bases between. This CDR3 has 14 residues. In DNA form, the CDR3 reads TGTGCCAGCAGTTTAGCGTTAGGGGGAGAGACCCAGTACTCC. Translating it yields CASSLALGGETQYS.

This clonotype was detected many times. V and J are TRBV7-9 and TRBJ2-3; TRBD1 matches 7 bases. This CDR3 has 16 residues. CDR1 is SEHNR, CDR2 FQNEAQ, per germline (reference sequence). Unmatched junction bases numbered 8, after V lost 5 bases and J lost 0 bases. DNA of the CDR3: TGTGCCAGCAGCCTGGACCTACAGGGGAGCACAGATACGCAGTATTTT. This codes for CASSLDLQGSTDTQYF.

This clonotype is termed large. The V call is TRBV4-3, the J call TRBJ2-7; 7 positions match TRBD2. CDR3 length: 17 amino acids. Germline V lookup: CDR1 LGHNA, CDR2 YSLEER. The J segment lost 3 bases and the V segment lost 1 base, leaving 12 bases of the junction unmatched. The CDR3 DNA reads as TGCGCCAGCAGCCAAGGCTGGTTTGAGGGCGGGAGCTACGAGCAGTACTTC. Its translation is CASSQGWFEGGSYEQYF.

This clonotype was observed many times. This rearrangement joins TRBV3-1 to TRBJ2-1, with 9 bases aligning to TRBD2. This CDR3 spans 16 amino acids. Germline values: CDR1 LGHDT, CDR2 YNNKEL (reference sequence). With V trimmed by 4 bases and J by 8 bases, 12 bases remained unmatched. CDR3 sequence (DNA): TGTGCCAGCAGCCCCAGCGGGAGGCCTAGAGGGGATGAGCAGTTCTTC. The encoded protein is CASSPSGRPRGDEQFF.

This clonotype occurred a few times. This chain joins TRBV6-2 or TRBV6-3 and TRBJ2-7; 11 bases agree with TRBD2. With V trimmed by 8 bases and J by 6 bases, 9 bases remained unmatched. This CDR3 region has 14 residues. Looked up from germline, CDR1 is MNHEY and CDR2 is SVGEGT. CDR3 bases: TGTGCCAGCGGGGGACTAGCGGTCGCCCGCGAGCAGTACTTC. Its translation is CASGGLAVAREQYF.

This clonotype has at least ten counts. J is TRBJ2-7 and V is TRBV20-1; the D gene is possibly TRBD2 (6 bases). Germline values: CDR1 DFQATT, CDR2 SNEGSKA (reference sequence). Trimming removed 6 bases at V and 5 bases at J, with 20 bases between. This CDR3 has 14 amino acids. The CDR3 coding sequence is TGCAGTGCGTTAGCCGGGACTCCCGGGCACGAGCAGTACTTC. Its translation is CSALAGTPGHEQYF.

This clonotype came up many times. This sequence joins TRBV7-9 and TRBJ1-3; D may be TRBD1 (6 bases). Germline V gene sequence: CDR1 SEHNR, CDR2 FQNEAQ (reference sequence). V lost 5 bases and J lost 4, with 12 bases in between. The CDR3 runs 14 residues. The CDR3 nucleotides are TGTGCCAGCAGCGCGTCCGGGACAGGAAACACCATATATTTT. Amino acids: CASSASGTGNTIYF.

The chain's CDR3 is CASRLLAGGNQQFF. CDR3 DNA: TGTGCCAGCCGCTTGCTAGCGGGAGGAAATCAGCAGTTCTTC. The J gene is TRBJ2-1, the V gene TRBV12-3 or TRBV12-4, with 11 bases matching TRBD2. The ends lost 8 bases at V and 11 bases at J; junction bases unmatched: 11. The CDR3 extends over 14 amino acids.